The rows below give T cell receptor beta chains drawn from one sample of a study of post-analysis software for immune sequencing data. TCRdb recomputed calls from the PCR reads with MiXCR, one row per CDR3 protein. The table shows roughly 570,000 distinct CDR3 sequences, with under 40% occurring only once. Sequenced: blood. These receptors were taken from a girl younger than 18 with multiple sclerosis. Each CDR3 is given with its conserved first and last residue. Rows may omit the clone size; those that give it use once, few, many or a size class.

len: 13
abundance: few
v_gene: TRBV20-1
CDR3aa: CSALLAALETQYF

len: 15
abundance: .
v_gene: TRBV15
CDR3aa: CATSTGTSVYNEQFF

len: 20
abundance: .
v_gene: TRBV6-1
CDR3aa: CASSPTLQGQGSSYNSPLHF

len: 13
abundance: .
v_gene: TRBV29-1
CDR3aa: CSVAWAGNTEAFF

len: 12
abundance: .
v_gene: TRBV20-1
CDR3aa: CSASGLGQPQHF

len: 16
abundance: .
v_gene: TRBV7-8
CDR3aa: CASSPENRDGRDTQYF

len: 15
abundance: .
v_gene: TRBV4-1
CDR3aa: CASSQDKLGLRFTFF

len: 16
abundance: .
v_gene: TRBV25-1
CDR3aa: CASSEPPGGRGETQYF

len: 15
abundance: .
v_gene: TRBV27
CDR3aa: CASSLSRNLNYGYTF

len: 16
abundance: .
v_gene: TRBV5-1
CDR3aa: CASSRADRALLETQYF

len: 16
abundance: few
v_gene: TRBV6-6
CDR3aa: CASSYRLASSYNEQFF

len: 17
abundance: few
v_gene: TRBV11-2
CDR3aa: CASSLVGGQGGPYGYTF

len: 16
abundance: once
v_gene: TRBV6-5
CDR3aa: CASSYAAGLGVDEQYF

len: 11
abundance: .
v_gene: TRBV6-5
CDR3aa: CASTHAGARYF

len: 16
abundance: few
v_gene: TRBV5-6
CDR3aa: CASSPTGSSYNSPLHF

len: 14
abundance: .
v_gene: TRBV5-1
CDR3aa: CASKVQGVTGELFF

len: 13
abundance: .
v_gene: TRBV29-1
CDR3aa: CSVGKGANYGYTF

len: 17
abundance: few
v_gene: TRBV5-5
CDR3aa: CASSLGFPSGGPGSQYF

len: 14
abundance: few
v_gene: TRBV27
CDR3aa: CASSIWTGNNEQYF

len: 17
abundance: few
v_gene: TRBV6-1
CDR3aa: CASSERGGSWPSYEQYF

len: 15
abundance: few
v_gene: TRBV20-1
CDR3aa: CSARDMRGGGFEQYF

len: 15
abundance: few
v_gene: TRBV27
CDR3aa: CASSSSQGVGTEAFF

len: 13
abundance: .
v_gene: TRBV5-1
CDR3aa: CASSLSLRAEQFF

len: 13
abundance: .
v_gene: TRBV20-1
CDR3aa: CSARPGGYYGYTF

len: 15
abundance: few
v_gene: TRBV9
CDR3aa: CASSVAPTSTDTQYF

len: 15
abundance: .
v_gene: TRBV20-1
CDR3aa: CSAISPGTSQETQYF

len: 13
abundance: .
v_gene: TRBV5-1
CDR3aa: CASSSPGGDGYTF

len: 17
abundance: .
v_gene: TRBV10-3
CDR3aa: CAIRGMTGNTGANVLTF

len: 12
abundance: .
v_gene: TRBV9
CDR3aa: CASSVGWDTQYF

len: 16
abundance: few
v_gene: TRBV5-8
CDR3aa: CASSSSVRGAGETQYF

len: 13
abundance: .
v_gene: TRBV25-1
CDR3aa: CASSVTGTRSQFF

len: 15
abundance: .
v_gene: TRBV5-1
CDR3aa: CASSALQGVEGIQYF

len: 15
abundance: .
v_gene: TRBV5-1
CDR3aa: CASSQGSRRSYEQYF

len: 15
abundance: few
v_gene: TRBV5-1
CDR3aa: CASSLEIVAYNEQFF

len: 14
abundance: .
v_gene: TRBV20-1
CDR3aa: CSAGGGNFKETQYF

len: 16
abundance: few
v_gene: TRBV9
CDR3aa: CASSPGLDGPTDTQYF

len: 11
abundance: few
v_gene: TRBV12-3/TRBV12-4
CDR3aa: CASSLKNEQFF

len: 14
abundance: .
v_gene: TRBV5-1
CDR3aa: CASSLDNRNYGYTF

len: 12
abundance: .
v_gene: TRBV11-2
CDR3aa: CASSTPPVGQFF

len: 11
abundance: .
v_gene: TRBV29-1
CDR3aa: CSVEFQNEQFF

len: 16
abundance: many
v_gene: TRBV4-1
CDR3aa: CASSPLPGQGLGEQYF

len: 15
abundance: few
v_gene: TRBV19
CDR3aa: CASASRWGSTDTQYF

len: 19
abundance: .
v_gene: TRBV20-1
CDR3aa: CSADFGLAGGRGSYNEQFF

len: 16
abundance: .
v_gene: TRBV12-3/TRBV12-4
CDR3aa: CASSFFAGVAKNIQYF

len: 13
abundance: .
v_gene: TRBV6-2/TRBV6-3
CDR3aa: CASSFSPHNEQFF